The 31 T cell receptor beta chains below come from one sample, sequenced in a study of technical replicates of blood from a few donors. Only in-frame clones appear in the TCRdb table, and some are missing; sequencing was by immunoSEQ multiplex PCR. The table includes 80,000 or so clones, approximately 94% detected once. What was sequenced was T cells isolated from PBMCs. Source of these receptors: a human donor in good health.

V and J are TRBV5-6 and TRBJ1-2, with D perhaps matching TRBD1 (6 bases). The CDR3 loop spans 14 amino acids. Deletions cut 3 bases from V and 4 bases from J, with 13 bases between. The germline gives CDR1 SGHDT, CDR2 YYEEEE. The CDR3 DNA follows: TGTGCCAGCAGCTCCCTTGGACAGATCTATGGCTACACCTTC. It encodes CASSSLGQIYGYTF.

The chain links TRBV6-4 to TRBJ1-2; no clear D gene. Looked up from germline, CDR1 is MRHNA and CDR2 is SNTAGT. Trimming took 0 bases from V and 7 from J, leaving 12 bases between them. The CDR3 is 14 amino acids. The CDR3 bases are TGTGCCAGCAGTGACTCGGCCGGGAGCGGTGGCTACACCTTC. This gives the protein CASSDSAGSGGYTF.

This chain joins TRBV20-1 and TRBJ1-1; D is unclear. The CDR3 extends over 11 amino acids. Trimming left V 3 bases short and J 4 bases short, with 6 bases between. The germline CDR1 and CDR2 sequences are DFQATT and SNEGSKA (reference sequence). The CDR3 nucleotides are TGCAGTGCTAGTGCCGGCACTGAAGCTTTCTTT. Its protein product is CSASAGTEAFF.

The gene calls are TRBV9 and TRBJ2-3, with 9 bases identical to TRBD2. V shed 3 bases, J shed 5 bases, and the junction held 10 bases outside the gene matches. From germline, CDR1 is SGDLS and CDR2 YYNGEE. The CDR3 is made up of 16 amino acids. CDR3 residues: CASSGGWLAGQDTQYF. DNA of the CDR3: TGTGCCAGCAGCGGGGGGTGGCTAGCGGGACAAGATACGCAGTATTTT.

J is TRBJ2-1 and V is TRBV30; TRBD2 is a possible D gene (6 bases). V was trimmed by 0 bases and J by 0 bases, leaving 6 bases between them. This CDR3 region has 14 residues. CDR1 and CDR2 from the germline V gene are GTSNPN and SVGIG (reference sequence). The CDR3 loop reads CAWSVTSSYNEQFF. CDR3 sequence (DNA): TGTGCCTGGAGTGTGACTAGCTCCTACAATGAGCAGTTCTTC.

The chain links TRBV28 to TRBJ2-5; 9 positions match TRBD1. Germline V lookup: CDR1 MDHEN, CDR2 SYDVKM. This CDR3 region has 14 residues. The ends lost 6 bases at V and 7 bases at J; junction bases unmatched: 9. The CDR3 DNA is TGTGCCAGCAGACTACAGGGGGCGCTGGGGACCCAGTACTTC. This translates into CASRLQGALGTQYF.

CDR3 in DNA: TGTGCCAGCAGTGGAGTTGCGGGCGGGCAAGAGACCCAGTACTTC. As protein: CASSGVAGGQETQYF. V usage is TRBV9 and J usage is TRBJ2-5; D possibly corresponds to TRBD2 (5 bases). The CDR3 has 15 amino acids. The germline V gene encodes CDR1 SGDLS and CDR2 YYNGEE. V was cut by 5 bases and J by 2 bases, with 16 bases left in between. Complete variable domain (other parts from reference TRBV9 and TRBJ2-5): DSGVTQTPKHLITATGQRVTLRCSPRSGDLSVYWYQQSLDQGLQFLIQYYNGEERAKGNILERFSAQQFPDLHSELNLSSLELGDSALYFCASSGVAGGQETQYFGPGTRLLVL.

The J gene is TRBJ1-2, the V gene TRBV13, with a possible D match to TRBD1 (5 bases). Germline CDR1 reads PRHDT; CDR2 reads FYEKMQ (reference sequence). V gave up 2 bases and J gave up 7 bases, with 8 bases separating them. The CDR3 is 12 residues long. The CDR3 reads CASSLQGGGYTF. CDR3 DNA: TGTGCCAGCAGCTTACAGGGAGGTGGCTACACCTTC.

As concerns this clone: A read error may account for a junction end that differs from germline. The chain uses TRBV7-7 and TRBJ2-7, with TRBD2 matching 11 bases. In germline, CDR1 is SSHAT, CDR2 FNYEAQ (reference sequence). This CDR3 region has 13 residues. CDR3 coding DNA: TGTGCCAGCAGCCTAGCGGGAGGTTACGAGCAGTACTTC. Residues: CASSLAGGYEQYF.

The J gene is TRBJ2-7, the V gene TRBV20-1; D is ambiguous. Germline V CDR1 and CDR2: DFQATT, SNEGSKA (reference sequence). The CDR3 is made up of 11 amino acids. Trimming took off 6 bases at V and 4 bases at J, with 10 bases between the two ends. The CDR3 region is CSANEPYEQYF. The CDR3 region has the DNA TGCAGTGCCAATGAGCCTTACGAGCAGTACTTC.

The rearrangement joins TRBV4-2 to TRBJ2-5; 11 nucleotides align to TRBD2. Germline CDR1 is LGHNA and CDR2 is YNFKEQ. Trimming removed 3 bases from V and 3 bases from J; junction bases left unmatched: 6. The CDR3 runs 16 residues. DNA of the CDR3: TGTGCCAGCAGCCATGACATACTAGCGGGGGAAGAGACCCAGTACTTC. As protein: CASSHDILAGEETQYF.

The CDR3 coding sequence is TGTGCCAGTAGTACAGGGGGGAACTATGGCTACACCTTC. This codes for CASSTGGNYGYTF. The V gene is TRBV19, the J gene TRBJ1-2; 7 bases map to TRBD1. CDR1 LNHDA and CDR2 SQIVND come from the germline V gene (reference sequence). Trimming at V came to 4 bases and at J to 2 bases, leaving 1 base not matched to a gene. This CDR3 comprises 13 residues. The whole variable domain, filled in from reference TRBV19 and TRBJ1-2, reads DGGITQSPKYLFRKEGQNVTLSCEQNLNHDAMYWYRQDPGQGLRLIYYSQIVNDFQKGDIAEGYSVSREKKESFPLTVTSAQKNPTAFYLCASSTGGNYGYTFGSGTRLTVV.

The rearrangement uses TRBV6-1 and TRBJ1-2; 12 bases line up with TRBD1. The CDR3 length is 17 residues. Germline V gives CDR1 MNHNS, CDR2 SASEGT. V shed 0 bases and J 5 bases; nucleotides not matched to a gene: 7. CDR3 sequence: CASSEAFPGQGAYGYTF. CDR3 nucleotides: TGTGCCAGCAGTGAAGCTTTTCCGGGACAGGGGGCTTATGGCTACACCTTC.

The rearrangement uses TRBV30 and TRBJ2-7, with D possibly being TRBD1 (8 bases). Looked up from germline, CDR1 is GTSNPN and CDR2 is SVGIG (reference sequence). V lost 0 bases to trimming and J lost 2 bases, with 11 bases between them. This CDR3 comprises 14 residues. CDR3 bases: TGTGCCTGGAGTGTACAGGGGGGGACCTACGAGCAGTACTTC. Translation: CAWSVQGGTYEQYF.

In nucleotides, the CDR3 is TGTGCCTGGAACGGAGTTGGGACCGGGGAGCTGTTTTTT. Amino acid sequence: CAWNGVGTGELFF. The V gene is TRBV30, the J gene TRBJ2-2; D gene ambiguous. Germline V gives CDR1 GTSNPN, CDR2 SVGIG (reference sequence). V was clipped by 4 bases and J by 5 bases, with 11 bases between them. This CDR3 comprises 13 residues.

CDR3 nucleotide sequence: TGTGCCAGCACTGACAATGAGCAGTTCTTC. Translating gives CASTDNEQFF. The chain carries TRBV2 and TRBJ2-1; no definite D call. Germline V gene data show CDR1 as SNHLY and CDR2 as FYNNEI. The CDR3 consists of 10 residues. V was pared by 7 bases and J by 5 bases, with 3 bases between.

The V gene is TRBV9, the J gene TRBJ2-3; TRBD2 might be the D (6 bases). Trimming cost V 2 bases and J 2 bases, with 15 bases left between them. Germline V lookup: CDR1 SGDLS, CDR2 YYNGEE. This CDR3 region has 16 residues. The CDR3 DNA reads TGTGCCAGCAGCGTCTTCGGGGGAGTAGCCACAGATACGCAGTATTTT. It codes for CASSVFGGVATDTQYF.

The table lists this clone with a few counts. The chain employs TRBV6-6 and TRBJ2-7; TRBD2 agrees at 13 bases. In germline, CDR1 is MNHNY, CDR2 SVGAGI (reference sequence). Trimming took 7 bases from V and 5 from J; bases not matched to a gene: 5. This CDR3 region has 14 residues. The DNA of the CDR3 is TGTGCCAGCAAAGGGACTAGCGGGACCGACGAGCAGTACTTC. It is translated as CASKGTSGTDEQYF.

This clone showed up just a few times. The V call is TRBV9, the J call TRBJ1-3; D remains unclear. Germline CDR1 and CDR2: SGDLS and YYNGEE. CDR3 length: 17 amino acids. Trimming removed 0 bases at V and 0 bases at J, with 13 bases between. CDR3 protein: CASSVVATAASGNTIYF. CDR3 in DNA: TGTGCCAGCAGCGTAGTGGCAACAGCCGCCTCTGGAAACACCATATATTTT.

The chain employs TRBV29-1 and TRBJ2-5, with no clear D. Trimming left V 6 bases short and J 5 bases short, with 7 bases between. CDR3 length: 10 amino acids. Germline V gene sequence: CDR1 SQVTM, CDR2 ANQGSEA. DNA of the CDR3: TGCAGCGTAGCCATGGAGACCCAGTACTTC. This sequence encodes CSVAMETQYF.

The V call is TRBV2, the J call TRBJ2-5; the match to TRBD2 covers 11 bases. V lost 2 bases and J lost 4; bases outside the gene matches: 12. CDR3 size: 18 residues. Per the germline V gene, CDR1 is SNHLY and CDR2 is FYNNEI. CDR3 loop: CASSEIPGLAGGGETQYF. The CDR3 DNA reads TGTGCCAGCAGTGAAATTCCGGGGCTAGCGGGAGGAGGAGAGACCCAGTACTTC.

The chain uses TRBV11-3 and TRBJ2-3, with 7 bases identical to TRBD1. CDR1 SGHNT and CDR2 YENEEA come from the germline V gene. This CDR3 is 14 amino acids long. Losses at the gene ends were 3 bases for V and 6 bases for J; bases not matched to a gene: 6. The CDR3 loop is CASSFRARGDTQYF. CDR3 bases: TGTGCCAGCAGCTTTCGAGCCAGGGGGGATACGCAGTATTTT.

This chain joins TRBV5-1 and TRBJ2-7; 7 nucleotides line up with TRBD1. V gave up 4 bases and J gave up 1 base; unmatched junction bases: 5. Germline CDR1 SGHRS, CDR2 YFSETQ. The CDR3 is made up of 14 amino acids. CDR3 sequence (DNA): TGCGCCAGCAGCATAGGGACAGCGTCCTACGAGCAGTACTTC. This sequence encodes CASSIGTASYEQYF.

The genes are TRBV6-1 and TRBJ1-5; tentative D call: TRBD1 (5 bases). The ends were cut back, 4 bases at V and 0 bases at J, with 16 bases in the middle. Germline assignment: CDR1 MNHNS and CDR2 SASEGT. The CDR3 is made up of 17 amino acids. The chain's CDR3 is CASSARDSSYSNQPQHF. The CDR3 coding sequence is TGTGCCAGCAGTGCCCGGGACTCCAGCTATAGCAATCAGCCCCAGCATTTT.

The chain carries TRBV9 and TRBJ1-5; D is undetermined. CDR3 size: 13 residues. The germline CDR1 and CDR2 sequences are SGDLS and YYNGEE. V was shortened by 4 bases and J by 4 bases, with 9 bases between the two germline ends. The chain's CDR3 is CASSLKPNQPQHF. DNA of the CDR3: TGTGCCAGCAGCCTTAAGCCTAATCAGCCCCAGCATTTT.

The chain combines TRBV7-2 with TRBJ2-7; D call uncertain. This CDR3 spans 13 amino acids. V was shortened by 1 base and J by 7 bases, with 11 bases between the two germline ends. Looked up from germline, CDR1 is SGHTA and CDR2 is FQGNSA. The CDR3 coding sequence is TGTGCCAGCAGCTTAGACCGGGTTGGTGAGCAGTACTTC. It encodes CASSLDRVGEQYF.

The CDR3: CATSREHNSYEQYF. CDR3 nucleotide sequence: TGTGCCACCAGCAGAGAGCACAATTCCTACGAGCAGTACTTC. V usage is TRBV15 and J usage is TRBJ2-7; the D is unclear. Germline CDR1 LNHNV, CDR2 YYDKDF (reference sequence). V was clipped by 0 bases and J by 1 base, with 7 bases between them. The CDR3 covers 14 residues.

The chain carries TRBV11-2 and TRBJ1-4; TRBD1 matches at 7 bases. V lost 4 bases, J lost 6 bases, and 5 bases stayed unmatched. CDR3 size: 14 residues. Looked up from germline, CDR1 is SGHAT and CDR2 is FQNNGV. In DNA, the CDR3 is TGTGCCAGCAGCTCACAAGGGGGCTATGAAAAACTGTTTTTT. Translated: CASSSQGGYEKLFF.

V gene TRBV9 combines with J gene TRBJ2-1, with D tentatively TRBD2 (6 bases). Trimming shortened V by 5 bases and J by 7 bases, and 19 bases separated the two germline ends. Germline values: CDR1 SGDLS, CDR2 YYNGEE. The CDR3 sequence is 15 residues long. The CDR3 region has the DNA TGTGCCAGCAGTTTAATGGAGGGCCGAGGAAATGAGCAGTTCTTC. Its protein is CASSLMEGRGNEQFF.

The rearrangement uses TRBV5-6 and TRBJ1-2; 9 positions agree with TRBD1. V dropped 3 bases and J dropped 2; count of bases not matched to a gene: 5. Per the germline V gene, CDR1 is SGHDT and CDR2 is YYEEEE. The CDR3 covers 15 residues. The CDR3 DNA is TGTGCCAGCAGCTGGAGGGACAGGGCGAACTATGGCTACACCTTC. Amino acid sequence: CASSWRDRANYGYTF.

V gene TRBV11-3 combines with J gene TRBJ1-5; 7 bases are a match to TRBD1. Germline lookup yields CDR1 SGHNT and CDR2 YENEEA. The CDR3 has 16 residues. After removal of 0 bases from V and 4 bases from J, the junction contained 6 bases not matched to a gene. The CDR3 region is CASSLETRDSNQPQHF. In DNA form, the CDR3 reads TGTGCCAGCAGCTTAGAGACCCGGGACAGTAATCAGCCCCAGCATTTT.